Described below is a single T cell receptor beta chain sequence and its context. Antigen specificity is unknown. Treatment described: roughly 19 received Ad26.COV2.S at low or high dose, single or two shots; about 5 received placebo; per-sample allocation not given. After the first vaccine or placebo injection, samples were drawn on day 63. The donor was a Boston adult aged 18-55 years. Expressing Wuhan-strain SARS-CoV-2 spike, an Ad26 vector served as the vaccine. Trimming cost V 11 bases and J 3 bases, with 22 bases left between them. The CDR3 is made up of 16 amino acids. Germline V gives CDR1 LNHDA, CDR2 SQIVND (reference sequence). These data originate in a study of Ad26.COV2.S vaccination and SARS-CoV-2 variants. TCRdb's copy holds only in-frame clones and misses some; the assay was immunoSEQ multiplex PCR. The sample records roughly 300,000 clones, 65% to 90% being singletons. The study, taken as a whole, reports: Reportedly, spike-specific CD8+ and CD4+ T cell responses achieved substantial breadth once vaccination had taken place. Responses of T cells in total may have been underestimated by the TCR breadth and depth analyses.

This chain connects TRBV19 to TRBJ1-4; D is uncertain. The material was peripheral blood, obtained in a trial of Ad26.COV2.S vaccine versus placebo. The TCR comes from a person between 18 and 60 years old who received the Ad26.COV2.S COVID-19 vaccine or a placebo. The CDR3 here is CASSPGTPRPNEKLFF. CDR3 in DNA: TGTGCCTCCTCCCCGGGAACCCCTCGGCCTAATGAAAAACTGTTTTTT.